What follows are 4 T cell receptor beta chains derived from one specimen sequenced in a study of shared clonotypes between healthy human individuals. Repertoires were generated with immunoSEQ multiplex PCR, while TCRdb's copy carries only in-frame clones and drops some. Of hundreds of thousands of clones listed, approximately 96% are singletons. Positive CCR7 selection of CD45RO-negative cells yielded the naive CD8 cells, and terminally differentiated effector memory CD45RA+ cells were excluded. Sequences were obtained from naive CD8+ T cells sorted from blood. Source of these receptors: a young woman in good health.

The J gene is TRBJ2-1, the V gene TRBV19; TRBD1 matches 7 bases. The CDR3 has 13 amino acids. The trim removed 7 bases at V and 8 bases at J, leaving 8 bases unmatched. Germline CDR1 LNHDA, CDR2 SQIVND (reference sequence). For the CDR3, the DNA is TGTGCCAGTAAGAGACAGGGTAAGGATGAGCAGTTCTTC. Translation gives CASKRQGKDEQFF.

The rearrangement uses TRBV30 and TRBJ2-6; possibly TRBD1 for D (6 bases). Trimming pared 2 bases from V and 0 bases from J, leaving 20 bases between. Germline V lookup: CDR1 GTSNPN, CDR2 SVGIG (reference sequence). There are 19 residues in the CDR3. CDR3 sequence reads: CAWSSLRDMLISGANVLTF. In DNA form, the CDR3 reads TGTGCCTGGAGTTCTCTCCGGGACATGCTAATCTCTGGGGCCAACGTCCTGACTTTC.

This chain joins TRBV4-1 and TRBJ1-1; 7 bases agree with TRBD1. This CDR3 comprises 13 residues. Germline V CDR1 and CDR2: MGHRA, YSYEKL. Trimming removed 7 bases from V and 4 bases from J; junction bases left unmatched: 6. In nucleotides, the CDR3 is TGCGCCAGCACCCGACAGGGTGGCACTGAAGCTTTCTTT. Protein sequence: CASTRQGGTEAFF.

J is TRBJ2-7 and V is TRBV7-7; D is undetermined. CDR1 and CDR2 from the germline V gene are SSHAT and FNYEAQ (reference sequence). Trimming cost V 2 bases and J 4 bases, with 12 bases left between them. This CDR3 has 14 residues. CDR3 amino acids: CASSLTPGSYEQYF. DNA for the CDR3: TGTGCCAGCAGCTTAACTCCGGGCAGTTACGAGCAGTACTTC.